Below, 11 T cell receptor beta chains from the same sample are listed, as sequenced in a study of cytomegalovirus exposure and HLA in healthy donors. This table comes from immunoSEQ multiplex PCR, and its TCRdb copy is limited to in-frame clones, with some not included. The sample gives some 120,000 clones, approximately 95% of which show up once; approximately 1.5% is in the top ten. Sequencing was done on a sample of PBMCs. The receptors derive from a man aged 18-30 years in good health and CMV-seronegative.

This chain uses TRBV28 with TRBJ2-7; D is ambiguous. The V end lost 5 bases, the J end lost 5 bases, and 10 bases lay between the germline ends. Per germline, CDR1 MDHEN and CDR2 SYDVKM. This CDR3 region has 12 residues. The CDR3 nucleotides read TGTGCCAGCAGTCCCCCTATGCACGAGCAGTACTTC. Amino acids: CASSPPMHEQYF.

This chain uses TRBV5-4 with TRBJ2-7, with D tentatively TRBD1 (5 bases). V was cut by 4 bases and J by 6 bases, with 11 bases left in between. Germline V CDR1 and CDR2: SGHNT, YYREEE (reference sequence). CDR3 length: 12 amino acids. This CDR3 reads CASSGQGSEQYF. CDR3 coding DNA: TGTGCCAGCAGCGGGCAGGGAAGCGAGCAGTACTTC.

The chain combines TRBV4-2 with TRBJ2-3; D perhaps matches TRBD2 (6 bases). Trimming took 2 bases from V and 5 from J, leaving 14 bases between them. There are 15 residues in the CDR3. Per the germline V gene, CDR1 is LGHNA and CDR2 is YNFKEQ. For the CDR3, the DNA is TGTGCCAGCAGCCAACGGGACTCCTCGGGAGATACGCAGTATTTT. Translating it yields CASSQRDSSGDTQYF.

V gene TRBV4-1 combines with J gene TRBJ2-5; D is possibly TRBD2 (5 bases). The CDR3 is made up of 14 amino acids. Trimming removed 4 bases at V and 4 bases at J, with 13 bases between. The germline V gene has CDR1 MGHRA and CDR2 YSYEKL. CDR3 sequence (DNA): TGCGCCAGCAGCCCTCCGGGAAGAAGAGAGACCCAGTACTTC. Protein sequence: CASSPPGRRETQYF.

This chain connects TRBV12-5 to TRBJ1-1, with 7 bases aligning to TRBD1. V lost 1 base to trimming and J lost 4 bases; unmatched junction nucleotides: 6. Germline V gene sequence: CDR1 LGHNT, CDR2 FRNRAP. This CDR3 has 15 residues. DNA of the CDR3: TGTGCTAGTGGTTTGGGAGGGGGCGCGAGCACTGAAGCTTTCTTT. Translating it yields CASGLGGGASTEAFF.

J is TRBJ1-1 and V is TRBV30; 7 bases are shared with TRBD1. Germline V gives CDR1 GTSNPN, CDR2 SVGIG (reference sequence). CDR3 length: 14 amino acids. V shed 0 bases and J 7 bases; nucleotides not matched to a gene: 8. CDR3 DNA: TGTGCCTGGAGTGTCGACAGGGTGGTGGGTGAAGCTTTCTTT. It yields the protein CAWSVDRVVGEAFF.

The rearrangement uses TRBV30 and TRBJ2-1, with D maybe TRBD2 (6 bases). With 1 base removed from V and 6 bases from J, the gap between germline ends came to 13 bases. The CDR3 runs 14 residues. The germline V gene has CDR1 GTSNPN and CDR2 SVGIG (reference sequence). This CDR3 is CAWSGTTVSNEQFF. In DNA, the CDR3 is TGTGCCTGGAGTGGGACTACCGTGTCCAATGAGCAGTTCTTC.

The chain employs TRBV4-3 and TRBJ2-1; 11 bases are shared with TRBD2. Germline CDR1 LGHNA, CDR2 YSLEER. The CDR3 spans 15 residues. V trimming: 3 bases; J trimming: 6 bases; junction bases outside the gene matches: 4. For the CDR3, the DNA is TGCGCCAGCAGCCACGGGCTAGCGGGAGGCAATGAGCAGTTCTTC. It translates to CASSHGLAGGNEQFF.

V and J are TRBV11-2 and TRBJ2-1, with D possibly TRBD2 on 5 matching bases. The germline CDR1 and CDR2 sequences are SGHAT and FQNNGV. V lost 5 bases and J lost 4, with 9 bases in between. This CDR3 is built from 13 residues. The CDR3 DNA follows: TGTGCCAGCAGCCTAAGACTATACAATGAGCAGTTCTTC. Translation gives CASSLRLYNEQFF.

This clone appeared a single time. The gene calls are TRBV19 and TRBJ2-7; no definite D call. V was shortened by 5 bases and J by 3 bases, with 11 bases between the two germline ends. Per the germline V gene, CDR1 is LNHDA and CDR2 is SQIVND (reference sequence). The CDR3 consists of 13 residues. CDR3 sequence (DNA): TGTGCCAGTAGTTGGCGGAACAACTACGAGCAGTACTTC. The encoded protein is CASSWRNNYEQYF.

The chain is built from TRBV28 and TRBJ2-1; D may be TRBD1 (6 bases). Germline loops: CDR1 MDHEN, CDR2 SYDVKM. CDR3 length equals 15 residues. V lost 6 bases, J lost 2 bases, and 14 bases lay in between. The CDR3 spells CASSYPTGAYNEQFF. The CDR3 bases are TGTGCCAGCAGCTACCCGACAGGCGCCTACAATGAGCAGTTCTTC. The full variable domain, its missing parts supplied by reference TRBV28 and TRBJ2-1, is DVKVTQSSRYLVKRTGEKVFLECVQDMDHENMFWYRQDPGLGLRLIYFSYDVKMKEKGDIPEGYSVSREKKERFSLILESASTNQTSMYLCASSYPTGAYNEQFFGPGTRLTVL.